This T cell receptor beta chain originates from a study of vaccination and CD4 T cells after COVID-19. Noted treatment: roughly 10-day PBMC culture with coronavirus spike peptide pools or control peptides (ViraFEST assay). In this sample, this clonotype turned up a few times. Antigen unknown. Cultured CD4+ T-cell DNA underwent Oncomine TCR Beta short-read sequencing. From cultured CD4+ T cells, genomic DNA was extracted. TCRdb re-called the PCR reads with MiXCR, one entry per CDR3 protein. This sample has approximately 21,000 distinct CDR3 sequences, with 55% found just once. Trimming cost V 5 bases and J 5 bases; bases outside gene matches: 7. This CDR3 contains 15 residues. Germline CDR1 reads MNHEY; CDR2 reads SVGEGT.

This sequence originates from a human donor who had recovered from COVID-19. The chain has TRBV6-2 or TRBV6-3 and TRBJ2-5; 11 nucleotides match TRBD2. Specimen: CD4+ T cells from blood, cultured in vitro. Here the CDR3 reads CASSDSGGAEETQYF. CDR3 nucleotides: TGTGCCAGCAGTGATAGCGGGGGGGCCGAGGAGACCCAGTACTTC.